This section outlines one TCR beta chain sequence together with its context. The clone's antigen remains unknown. No qualities accompany the bases; no much larger clone lies one base away. Each collaborating institution followed its own protocols to collect whole blood in K2EDTA tubes. For TCRbeta analysis, collaborators shipped samples in one of three forms: frozen whole blood, isolated PBMCs, or DNA extracted from either of those sample types. This sample was taken from a study of blood T cell repertoires in COVID-19 (TCRdb year 2020). In terms of the full investigation: Collaborator samples came from the United States, Italy and Spain and covered acute and convalescent phases of COVID-19. The material from the prospective study consisted of cDNA or gDNA derived from T cells, B-cell-depleted T cells, or PBMCs. The dataset comprised deeply sampled blood TCRbeta repertoires from subjects exposed to, actively infected with, or recovered from COVID-19. The repertoires were released in a freely available public database intended as a resource for research on the immune response to SARS-CoV-2. The samples were drawn from two sources: the first 160 participants of the ongoing ImmuneRACE study, and 1,254 subjects contributed by 6 global collaborators. A de-identified subject ID, COVID-19 status, age in years and sex were almost always included in the sample metadata. Where available, HLA class I and class II types were obtained from metadata supplied by the sample provider rather than from assay-based typing.

The immunoSEQ Assay, a bias-controlled multiplex PCR, was used to amplify TCRbeta CDR3 regions from genomic DNA. In the source study's methods: Within the assay, amplification of reference gene primers was used to estimate how many nucleated cells each sample contained. To quantify the absolute abundance of each unique TCRbeta CDR3 rearrangement, sequence reads were collapsed and filtered. For each sample, productive Simpson clonality was calculated as the square root of Simpson's diversity index across productive rearrangements. What TCRdb holds here is the immuneACCESS table cut down to in-frame rearrangements. Part of the clones is not present; checked against another copy, under half of the missing clones reflect an unresolved V gene, and the others are unexplained. That table gives V, J and clone size, and the DNA gave D and trimming. The sample table holds about 54,000 clones, of which approximately 88% were seen once. The ten largest account for roughly 3.5% of the sample.

Beyond this particular receptor, the publication reports: How much clinical and demographic metadata was included differed by source and by participant, and the metadata was provided uncurated.

Per the germline V gene, SGHRS is the CDR1 and YFSETQ is the CDR2. The CDR3 goes from the cysteine to the phenylalanine over 15 residues. The kept DNA is CDR3 alone, 45 bases in frame from the first base. Trimming accounts for 4 bases at V and 3 bases at J, while the number of junction bases matched to no gene is 9. The TCR sequence derives from a human donor in a cohort sampled during active COVID-19. Sequencing was performed on peripheral blood. Rearrangement joined TRBV5-1 to TRBJ2-7; 8 central nucleotides agree with TRBD1. CDR3 protein: CASSPGTGKSYEQYF. The nucleotide sequence is TGCGCCAGCAGCCCGGGGACAGGTAAGAGCTACGAGCAGTACTTC.